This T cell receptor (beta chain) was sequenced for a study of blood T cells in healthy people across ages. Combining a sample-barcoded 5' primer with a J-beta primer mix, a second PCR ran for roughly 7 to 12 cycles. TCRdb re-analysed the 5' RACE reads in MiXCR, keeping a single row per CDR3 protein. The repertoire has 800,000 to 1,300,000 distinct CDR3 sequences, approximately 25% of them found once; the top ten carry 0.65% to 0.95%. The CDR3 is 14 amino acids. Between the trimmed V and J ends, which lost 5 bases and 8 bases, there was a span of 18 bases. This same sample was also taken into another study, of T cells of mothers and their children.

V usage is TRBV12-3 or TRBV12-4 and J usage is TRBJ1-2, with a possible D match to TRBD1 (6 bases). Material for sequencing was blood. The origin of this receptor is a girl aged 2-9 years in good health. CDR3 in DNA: TGTGCCAGCAGTCGACCCGGGGGGGCGCAAGGCTACACCTTC. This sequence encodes CASSRPGGAQGYTF.